This paragraph covers one T cell receptor beta chain sequence. These data originate in a study of control samples from healthy donors and cancer patients. Profiled with immunoSEQ multiplex PCR; TCRdb holds only in-frame clones, not every one. The data hold roughly 49,000 clones, with 88% observed a single time. Germline V gene lookup returns CDR1 GTSNPN and CDR2 SVGIG (reference sequence). Trimming removed 4 bases from V and 1 base from J, with 10 bases in between. CDR3 size: 13 residues. The sample taken for sequencing was PBMCs. The rearrangement joins TRBV30 to TRBJ2-5; D is possibly TRBD1 (7 bases). The source of this sequence is a man in his fifties or sixties with head and neck cancer. CDR3 nucleotides: TGTGCCTGGACCCAGGGGGGCCAAGAGACCCAGTACTTC. It encodes CAWTQGGQETQYF.